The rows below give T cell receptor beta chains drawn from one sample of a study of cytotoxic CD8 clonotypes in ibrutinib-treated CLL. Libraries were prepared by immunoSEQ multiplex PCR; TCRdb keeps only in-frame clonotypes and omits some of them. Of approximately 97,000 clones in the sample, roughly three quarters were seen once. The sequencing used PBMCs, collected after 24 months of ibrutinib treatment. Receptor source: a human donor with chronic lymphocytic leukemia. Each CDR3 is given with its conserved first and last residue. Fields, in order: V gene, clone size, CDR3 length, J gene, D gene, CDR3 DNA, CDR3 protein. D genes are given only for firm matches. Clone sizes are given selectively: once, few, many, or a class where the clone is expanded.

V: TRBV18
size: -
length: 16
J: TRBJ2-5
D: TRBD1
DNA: TGTGCCAGCTCACCGCCCGGGACAGGGAGGAGAGAGACCCAGTACTTC
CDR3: CASSPPGTGRRETQYF

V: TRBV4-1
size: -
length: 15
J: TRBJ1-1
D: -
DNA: TGCGCCAGCAGCCAAGGGGGGGCAAGGAGGACTGAAGCTTTCTTT
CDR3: CASSQGGARRTEAFF

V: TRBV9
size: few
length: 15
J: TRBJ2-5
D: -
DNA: TGTGCCAGCAGCGTAGTTCCAGAGATCCAAGAGACCCAGTACTTC
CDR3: CASSVVPEIQETQYF

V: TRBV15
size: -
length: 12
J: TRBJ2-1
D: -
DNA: TGTGCCACCAGCAGAGATTTCGGTGAGCAGTTCTTC
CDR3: CATSRDFGEQFF

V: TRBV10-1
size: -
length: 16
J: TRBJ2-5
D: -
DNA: TGCGCCACGACGGCCCCCAGGGGCTGCTGGGGAGTAGCCCAGTACTTC
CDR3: CATTAPRGCWGVAQYF

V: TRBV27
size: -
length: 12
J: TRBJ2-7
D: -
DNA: TGTGCCAGCAGTTCCATCTCCTACGAGCAGTACTTC
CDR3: CASSSISYEQYF

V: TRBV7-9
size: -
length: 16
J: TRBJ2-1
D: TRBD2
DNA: TGTGCCAGCAGCTTAGCTCTAGCGGGGGCACGGGGTGAGCAGTTCTTC
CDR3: CASSLALAGARGEQFF

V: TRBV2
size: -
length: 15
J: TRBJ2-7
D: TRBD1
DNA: TGTGCCAGCAGTGAAGACAGGGGGTCTCCCTACGAGCAGTACTTC
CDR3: CASSEDRGSPYEQYF

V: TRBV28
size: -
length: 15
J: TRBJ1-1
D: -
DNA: TGTGCCAGCAGTTTTTTGGGGGGCTCGGACACTGAAGCTTTCTTT
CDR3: CASSFLGGSDTEAFF

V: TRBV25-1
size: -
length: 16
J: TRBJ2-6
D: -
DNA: TGTGCCAGCAGTGAATTAGGGTCATCTGGGGCCAACGTCCTGACTTTC
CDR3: CASSELGSSGANVLTF

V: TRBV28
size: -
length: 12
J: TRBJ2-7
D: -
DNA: TGTGCCAGCAGTTTAATTCGGCCACAGCAGTACTTC
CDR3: CASSLIRPQQYF

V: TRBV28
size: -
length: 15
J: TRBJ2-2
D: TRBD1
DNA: TGTGCCAGCAGTACAGGGGTTAAAAACACCGGGGAGCTGTTTTTT
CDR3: CASSTGVKNTGELFF

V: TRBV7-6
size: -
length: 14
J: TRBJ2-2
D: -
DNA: TGTGCCAGCAGCTCCTTACAGGGTCCCGGGGAGCTGTTTTTT
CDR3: CASSSLQGPGELFF

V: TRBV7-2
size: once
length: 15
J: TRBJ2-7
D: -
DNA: TGTGCGAGCGCTTTCCAGGCCAGGAACTCCTACGAGCAGTACTTC
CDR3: CASAFQARNSYEQYF

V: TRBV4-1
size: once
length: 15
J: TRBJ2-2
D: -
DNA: TGCGCCAGCAGCCAAGGACAGGTACGGACCGGGGAGCTGTTTTTT
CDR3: CASSQGQVRTGELFF

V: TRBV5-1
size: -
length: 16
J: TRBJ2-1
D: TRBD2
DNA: TGCGCCAGCAGCTCTCAACCGGGACTAGCGGGAGGCGAGCAGTTCTTC
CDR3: CASSSQPGLAGGEQFF

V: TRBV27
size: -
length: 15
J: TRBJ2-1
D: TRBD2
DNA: TGTGCCAGCAGTCTTAGCGGGAGCTCCTACAATGAGCAGTTCTTC
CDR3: CASSLSGSSYNEQFF

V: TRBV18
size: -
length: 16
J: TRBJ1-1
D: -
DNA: TGTGCCAGCTCACCACCTAATGGGGGGCGAACCCCTGAAGCTTTCTTT
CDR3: CASSPPNGGRTPEAFF

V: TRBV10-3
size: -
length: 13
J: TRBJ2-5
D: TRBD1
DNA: TGTGCCATTCGGACAGGGGATTCGGAGACCCAGTACTTC
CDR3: CAIRTGDSETQYF

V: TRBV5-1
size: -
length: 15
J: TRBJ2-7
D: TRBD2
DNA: TGCGCCAGCAGCTTGTTAGGTAGCGGGAGCCACGAGCAGTACTTC
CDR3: CASSLLGSGSHEQYF

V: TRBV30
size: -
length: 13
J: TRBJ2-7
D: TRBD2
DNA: TGTGCCTCCGGAGGTCTAGCGGGGGTCCTCTCGCACTTC
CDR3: CASGGLAGVLSHF

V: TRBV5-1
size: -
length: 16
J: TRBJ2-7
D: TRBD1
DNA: TGCGCCAGCAGCTTGGATCAGGGGGCTGGTCATTACGAGCAGTACTTC
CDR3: CASSLDQGAGHYEQYF

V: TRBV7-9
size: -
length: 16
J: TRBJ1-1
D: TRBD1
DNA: TGTGCCAGCAGCTCGACAGGGGAATACATGAACACTGAAGCTTTCTTT
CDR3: CASSSTGEYMNTEAFF

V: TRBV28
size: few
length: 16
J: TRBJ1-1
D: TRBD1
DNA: TGTGCCAGCAGTTTTTTGGGGGACAGGTTGAACACTGAAGCTTTCTTT
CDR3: CASSFLGDRLNTEAFF

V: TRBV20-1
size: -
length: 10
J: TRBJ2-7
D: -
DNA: TGCAGTGCTTGGAGAGACGAGCAGTACTTC
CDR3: CSAWRDEQYF

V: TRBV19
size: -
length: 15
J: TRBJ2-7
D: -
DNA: TGTGCCAGTAGTAGACTAGGGGACAGATCCTACGAGCAGTACTTC
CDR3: CASSRLGDRSYEQYF

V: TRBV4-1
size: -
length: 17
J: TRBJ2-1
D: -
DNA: TGCGCCAGCAGCCAAGATCTGGTGACCCAAGCCTACAATGAGCAGTTCTTC
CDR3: CASSQDLVTQAYNEQFF

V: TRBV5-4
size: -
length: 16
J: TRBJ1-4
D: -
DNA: TGTGCCAGCAGCTTGGCCGGGGCAGGACAAAATGAAAAACTGTTTTTT
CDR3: CASSLAGAGQNEKLFF

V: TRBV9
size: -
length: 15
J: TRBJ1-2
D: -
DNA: TGTGCCAGCAGCGTATTGGCCAATACTAACTATGGCTACACCTTC
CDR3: CASSVLANTNYGYTF

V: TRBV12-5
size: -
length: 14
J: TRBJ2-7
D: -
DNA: TGTGCTAGCATGGGGACCGGGGTCAGATACGAGCAGTACTTC
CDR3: CASMGTGVRYEQYF

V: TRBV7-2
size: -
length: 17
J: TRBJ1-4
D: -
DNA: TGTGCCAGCAGCAAAGCATTTGGCTTCCGGTCTAATGAAAAACTGTTTTTT
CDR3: CASSKAFGFRSNEKLFF

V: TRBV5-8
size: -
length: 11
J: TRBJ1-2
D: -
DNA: TGTGCCAGCAGCTTGTGGCGAGGCTACACCTTC
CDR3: CASSLWRGYTF

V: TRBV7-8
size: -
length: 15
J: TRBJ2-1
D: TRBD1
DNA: TGTGCCAGCAGCCGAAGGGGGCCCGCCTACAATGAGCAGTTCTTC
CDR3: CASSRRGPAYNEQFF

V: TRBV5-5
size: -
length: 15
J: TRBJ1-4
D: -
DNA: TGTGCCAGCAGCTTCCTCGGGGAAACTAATGAAAAACTGTTTTTT
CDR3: CASSFLGETNEKLFF

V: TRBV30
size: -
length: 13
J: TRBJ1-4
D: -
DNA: TGTGCCTGGAGTCCCCTTGACAGGGAAAAACTGTTTTTT
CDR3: CAWSPLDREKLFF

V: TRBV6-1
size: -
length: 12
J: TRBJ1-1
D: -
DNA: TGTGCCAGCAGTCTTCCCACGACTGAAGCTTTCTTT
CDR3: CASSLPTTEAFF

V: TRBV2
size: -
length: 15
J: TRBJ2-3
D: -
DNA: TGTGCCAGCGGGAGACGCGGGCCTAGCACAGATACGCAGTATTTT
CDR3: CASGRRGPSTDTQYF

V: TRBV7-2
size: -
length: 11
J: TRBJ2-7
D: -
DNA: TGTGCCAGCGGGAGCTCCTACGAGCAGTACTTC
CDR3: CASGSSYEQYF

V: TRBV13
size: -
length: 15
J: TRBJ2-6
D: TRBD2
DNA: TGTGCCAGCAGCTCGGGGAGGGCTGGGGCCAACGTCCTGACTTTC
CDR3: CASSSGRAGANVLTF

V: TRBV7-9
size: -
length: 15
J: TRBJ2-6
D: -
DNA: TGTGCCAGCAGCTTAGAGATTACTGGGGCCAACGTCCTGACTTTC
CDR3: CASSLEITGANVLTF